A single sample gave rise to the 20 T cell receptor beta chains below, sequenced in a study of shared clonotypes between healthy human individuals (dated by TCRdb to the early 2020s). CD8 naive samples were obtained by positive selection for CCR7 among CD45RO-negative cells, yielding a CD45RA+CCR7+ population from which TemRA cells were excluded. The library was made by the immunoSEQ multiplex PCR assay. This immuneACCESS table, as held by TCRdb, lists in-frame sequences with V and J called but not all clones. Of the missing ones, under half trace to an unresolved V gene in checked studies; the others have no known cause. Here the sample has around 2.1 million clones; roughly 91% occur a single time. The ten largest clones capture under 2% of the sample. Source material: naive CD8+ T cells from PBMCs. This specimen's cell subset or site label, per the study, means: CD45RA+CCR7+. The origin of the receptors is a man aged 18 to 29 in good health. Some clones in this sample may be carry-over from other donors' samples.

Regarding this clone: The sample carries other DNA sequences with the same CDR3. The chain joins TRBV27 to TRBJ2-7; unclear D gene. With 2 bases removed from V and 0 bases from J, the gap between germline ends came to 8 bases. The CDR3 consists of 14 residues. The germline CDR1 and CDR2 sequences are MNHEY and SMNVEV (reference sequence). The CDR3 DNA reads as TGTGCCAGCAGTTTAAGGCTGGGCTCCTACGAGCAGTACTTC. It translates to CASSLRLGSYEQYF.

The V gene is TRBV7-9, the J gene TRBJ2-1; 7 positions match TRBD1. Looked up from germline, CDR1 is SEHNR and CDR2 is FQNEAQ (reference sequence). This CDR3 spans 15 amino acids. V shed 3 bases, J shed 5 bases, and the junction held 7 bases outside the gene matches. The CDR3 DNA is TGTGCCAGCAGCTTGACCGGGACAGTTAACAATGAGCAGTTCTTC. It yields the protein CASSLTGTVNNEQFF.

The chain joins TRBV9 to TRBJ2-7; 7 bases line up with TRBD2. The CDR3 totals 15 residues. The ends lost 3 bases at V and 4 bases at J; junction bases unmatched: 10. Germline V gene sequence: CDR1 SGDLS, CDR2 YYNGEE. In nucleotides, the CDR3 is TGTGCCAGCAGCGACGGACTAGAAAATACTTACGAGCAGTACTTC. This translates into CASSDGLENTYEQYF.

This clone was observed a handful of times. The chain recombines TRBV7-9 with TRBJ1-5; the D gene is possibly TRBD1 (6 bases). The V end was cut by 0 bases, the J end by 7 bases, with 13 bases between. Germline CDR1 and CDR2: SEHNR and FQNEAQ (reference sequence). The CDR3 loop spans 15 amino acids. This CDR3 reads CASSLARGIEQPQHF. CDR3 DNA: TGTGCCAGCAGCTTAGCGAGGGGGATTGAACAGCCCCAGCATTTT. The full variable domain, with the rest looked up from reference TRBV7-9 and TRBJ1-5, is DTGVSQNPRHKITKRGQNVTFRCDPISEHNRLYWYRQTLGQGPEFLTYFQNEAQLEKSRLLSDRFSAERPKGSFSTLEIQRTEQGDSAMYLCASSLARGIEQPQHFGDGTRLSIL.

This clone has just one count. J is TRBJ2-1 and V is TRBV4-3, with D unresolved. Germline CDR1 is LGHNA and CDR2 is YSLEER. The length of the CDR3 is 11 residues. V was trimmed by 4 bases and J by 9 bases, leaving 7 bases between them. This CDR3 is CASSRGIEQFF. CDR3 DNA: TGCGCCAGCAGCCGGGGAATTGAGCAGTTCTTC.

The genes are TRBV25-1 and TRBJ1-1; 7 bases are a match to TRBD1. This CDR3 has 16 residues. Germline CDR1 is MGHDK and CDR2 is SYGVNS. The junction had 16 bases not matched to a gene; V was cut back by 9 bases and J by 3 bases. The CDR3 protein is CASRGEGAATDTEAFF. The CDR3 coding sequence is TGTGCCAGTAGGGGGGAGGGGGCGGCGACGGACACTGAAGCTTTCTTT. Combining the CDR3 with reference TRBV25-1 and TRBJ1-1 gives the whole variable domain EADIYQTPRYLVIGTGKKITLECSQTMGHDKMYWYQQDPGMELHLIHYSYGVNSTEKGDLSSESTVSRIRTEHFPLTLESARPSHTSQYLCASRGEGAATDTEAFFGQGTRLTVV.

About this clone itself: This same CDR3 is encoded by further DNA sequences in the sample. This chain joins TRBV7-9 and TRBJ2-7; D might be TRBD1 (5 bases). Trimming took 1 base from V and 0 from J, leaving 7 bases between them. The germline CDR1 and CDR2 sequences are SEHNR and FQNEAQ (reference sequence). The CDR3 has 14 residues. The CDR3 spells CASSLGGISYEQYF. The CDR3 DNA reads as TGTGCCAGCAGCTTAGGGGGCATCTCCTACGAGCAGTACTTC.

The chain is built from TRBV10-3 and TRBJ2-5; D unresolved. V lost 3 bases and J lost 5, with 13 bases in between. Germline V gene data show CDR1 as ENHRY and CDR2 as SYGVKD. This CDR3 comprises 14 residues. The CDR3 DNA is TGTGCCATCAGTGAAGGTCTGAACCGGGAGACCCAGTACTTC. Its translation is CAISEGLNRETQYF.

The chain couples TRBV19 to TRBJ1-1; 7 bases map to TRBD1. CDR1 is LNHDA, CDR2 SQIVND, per germline (reference sequence). This CDR3 comprises 15 residues. V lost 5 bases and J lost 3; bases outside the gene matches: 9. The CDR3 is CASSRDREGYTEAFF. The CDR3 DNA sequence: TGTGCCAGTAGTCGAGACAGGGAAGGTTACACTGAAGCTTTCTTT.

V is TRBV5-1 and J is TRBJ2-7, with D possibly matching TRBD1 (6 bases). There are 11 residues in the CDR3. Per the germline V gene, CDR1 is SGHRS and CDR2 is YFSETQ. V dropped 7 bases and J dropped 2 bases, with 7 bases sitting between them. The CDR3 loop reads CASRDTYEQYF. CDR3 DNA sequence: TGCGCCAGCCGGGACACCTACGAGCAGTACTTC.

With respect to this clone: Other DNA sequences within the sample encode an identical CDR3. V and J are TRBV9 and TRBJ2-1, with D possibly TRBD2 on 6 matching bases. CDR1 is SGDLS, CDR2 YYNGEE, per germline. The CDR3 runs 13 residues. V was trimmed by 3 bases and J by 7 bases, leaving 11 bases between them. CDR3 bases: TGTGCCAGCAGCGCGGCGGGGAGGAATGAGCAGTTCTTC. This sequence encodes CASSAAGRNEQFF.

Regarding this clone: Other DNA sequences within the sample encode an identical CDR3. CDR3 sequence reads: CASSLVRGYEQYF. In DNA, the CDR3 is TGTGCCAGCAGTTTGGTTAGGGGCTACGAGCAGTACTTC. The chain employs TRBV27 and TRBJ2-7, with D perhaps matching TRBD1 (5 bases). Germline CDR1 and CDR2: MNHEY and SMNVEV (reference sequence). This CDR3 comprises 13 residues. Deletions cut 3 bases from V and 3 bases from J, with 9 bases between.

The chain couples TRBV19 to TRBJ1-2; no clear D gene. CDR3 length: 12 amino acids. Trimming left V 7 bases short and J 8 bases short, with 14 bases between. The germline CDR1 and CDR2 sequences are LNHDA and SQIVND (reference sequence). CDR3 residues: CASKPPLEGYTF. DNA of the CDR3: TGTGCCAGTAAGCCCCCGTTGGAGGGCTACACCTTC.

Concerning this clone itself: Other DNA sequences within the sample encode an identical CDR3. This rearrangement joins TRBV11-3 to TRBJ2-1; 7 positions match TRBD2. The junction had 1 base not matched to a gene; V was cut back by 2 bases and J by 0 bases. CDR3 length: 15 residues. Germline values: CDR1 SGHNT, CDR2 YENEEA. Here the CDR3 reads CASSLRGSSYNEQFF. CDR3 nucleotide sequence: TGTGCCAGCAGCTTACGCGGGAGCTCCTACAATGAGCAGTTCTTC.

V gene TRBV2 combines with J gene TRBJ2-3; a possible D gene is TRBD2 (6 bases). This CDR3 has 15 amino acids. Trimming stripped 6 bases from V and 4 bases from J, with 17 bases between. Germline V CDR1 and CDR2: SNHLY, FYNNEI. The DNA of the CDR3 is TGTGCCAGCAGAGGGACTCCCCGGTCGGCAGATACGCAGTATTTT. As protein: CASRGTPRSADTQYF. Full variable domain (outside the CDR3, taken from reference TRBV2 and TRBJ2-3): EPEVTQTPSHQVTQMGQEVILRCVPISNHLYFYWYRQILGQKVEFLVSFYNNEISEKSEIFDDQFSVERPDGSNFTLKIRSTKLEDSAMYFCASRGTPRSADTQYFGPGTRLTVL.

The rearrangement joins TRBV27 to TRBJ1-2; 7 positions agree with TRBD1. This CDR3 has 15 residues. Germline CDR1 is MNHEY and CDR2 is SMNVEV (reference sequence). Trimming at V came to 6 bases and at J to 2 bases, leaving 9 bases not matched to a gene. The CDR3, as DNA: TGTGCCAGCAGGACCGACAGGGAAAGCAACTATGGCTACACCTTC. Translated: CASRTDRESNYGYTF.

The V call is TRBV10-3, the J call TRBJ2-1; 8 positions agree with TRBD2. Per germline, CDR1 ENHRY and CDR2 SYGVKD. V was pared by 7 bases and J by 8 bases, with 7 bases of the junction left unmatched. This CDR3 has 13 residues. This CDR3 reads CAITTSGGDEQFF. The CDR3 DNA sequence: TGTGCCATCACAACTAGCGGAGGGGATGAGCAGTTCTTC.

This chain connects TRBV7-4 to TRBJ2-7; D unclear. Germline CDR1 SGHVT, CDR2 SQSDAQ. Trimming took off 1 base at V and 6 bases at J, with 13 bases between the two ends. The CDR3 totals 14 residues. Here the CDR3 DNA reads TGTGCCAGCAGCTTAGTGCAACAGCTGTCCGAGCAGTACTTC. Translating gives CASSLVQQLSEQYF.

The chain has TRBV4-1 and TRBJ2-3; TRBD2 aligns across 8 bases. This CDR3 contains 17 residues. Trimming removed 1 base from V and 1 base from J; junction bases left unmatched: 7. The V gene's germline CDR1 is MGHRA and CDR2 YSYEKL. The CDR3 loop is CASSQGFGTRGTDTQYF. The CDR3 bases are TGCGCCAGCAGCCAAGGATTCGGGACTAGGGGCACAGATACGCAGTATTTT.

The chain uses TRBV27 and TRBJ1-5, with 12 bases aligning to TRBD1. The CDR3 has 14 residues. Germline V CDR1 and CDR2: MNHEY, SMNVEV (reference sequence). With 6 bases clipped from V and 9 bases from J, the junction kept 6 bases outside the gene matches. CDR3 in DNA: TGTGCCAGCAGCCCCGGGACAGGGGGCTTGCCCCAGCATTTT. Protein product: CASSPGTGGLPQHF.